This TCR beta chain is drawn from a study of T cells after posttransplantation cyclophosphamide. Findings and limits, study-wide: Later blood repertoires were often dominated by clones from the donor CD8+ memory compartment. TRB overlap between skin or GI tissue T cells and blood was limited.

On the day of bone marrow donation, the related graft donor provided peripheral blood. The table came from immunoSEQ multiplex PCR; TCRdb's copy has only in-frame clones and leaves some out. The sample shows tens of thousands of clones, 73% of them seen only once. The germline gives CDR1 SGHTA, CDR2 FQGNSA. There are 15 residues in the CDR3. The V gene lost 5 bases and the J gene lost 2 bases, with 14 bases spanning the gap. Comments on this clone: The antigen is unknown.

The chain employs TRBV7-2 and TRBJ2-3, with D possibly being TRBD2 (6 bases). The receptor comes from a woman in her sixties in good health, CMV-negative, and a related stem cell transplant donor. What was sequenced was memory CD4+ T cells sorted from PBMCs. CDR3 nucleotides: TGTGCCAGCAGCCCAGAGCGGGTTTTCACAGATACGCAGTATTTT. Translation: CASSPERVFTDTQYF.